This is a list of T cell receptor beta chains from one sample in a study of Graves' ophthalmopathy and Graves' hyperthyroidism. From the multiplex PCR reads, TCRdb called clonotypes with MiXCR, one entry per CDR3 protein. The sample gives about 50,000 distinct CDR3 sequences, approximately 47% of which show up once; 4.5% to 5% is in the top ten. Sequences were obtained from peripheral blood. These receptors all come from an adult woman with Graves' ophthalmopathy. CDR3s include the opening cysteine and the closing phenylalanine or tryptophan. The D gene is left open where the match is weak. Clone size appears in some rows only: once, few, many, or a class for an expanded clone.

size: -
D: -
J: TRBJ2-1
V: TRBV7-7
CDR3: CAKGPSDNEQFF
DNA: TGTGCTAAAGGGCCGTCCGACAATGAGCAGTTCTTC

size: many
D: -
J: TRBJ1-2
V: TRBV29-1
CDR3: CSWGGHPYGYTF
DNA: TGCAGTTGGGGGGGGCACCCATATGGCTACACCTTC

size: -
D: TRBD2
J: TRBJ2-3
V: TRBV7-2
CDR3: CASSQTSGTSDTDTQYF
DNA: TGTGCCAGCAGCCAAACTTCCGGGACTAGCGACACAGATACGCAGTATTTT

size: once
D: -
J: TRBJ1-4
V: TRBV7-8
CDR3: CASSLAGGHGEKLFF
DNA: TGTGCCAGCAGCTTAGCAGGGGGGCATGGGGAAAAACTGTTTTTT

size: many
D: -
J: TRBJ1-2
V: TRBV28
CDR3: CASAAARGGYGYTF
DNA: TGTGCCAGCGCGGCCGCCAGGGGCGGTTATGGCTACACCTTC

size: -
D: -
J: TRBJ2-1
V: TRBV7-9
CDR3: CASRAPRALSVWFF
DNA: TGTGCCAGCAGAGCGCCAAGGGCACTCAGTGTTTGGTTCTTC

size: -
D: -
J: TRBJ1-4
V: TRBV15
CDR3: CATRSVLRGQNGKLSF
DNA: TGTGCCACCAGGTCGGTGCTTAGGGGCCAGAATGGAAAACTGTCTTTT

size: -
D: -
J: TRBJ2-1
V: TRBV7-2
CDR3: CASSFPEREIYNERFF
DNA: TGTGCCAGCAGCTTCCCGGAAAGGGAGATCTACAATGAGCGGTTCTTC

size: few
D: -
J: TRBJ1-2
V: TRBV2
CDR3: CASRLTAIDYGYTF
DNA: TGTGCCAGCAGGCTTACAGCGATTGACTATGGCTACACCTTC

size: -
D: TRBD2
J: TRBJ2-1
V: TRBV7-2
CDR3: CASSLVPPLAGVNEQFF
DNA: TGTGCCAGCAGCTTAGTCCCACCACTAGCGGGAGTGAATGAGCAGTTCTTC

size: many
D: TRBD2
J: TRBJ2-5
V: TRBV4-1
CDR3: CASSQEGAGVQETQYF
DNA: TGCGCCAGCAGCCAAGAGGGTGCGGGAGTGCAAGAGACCCAGTACTTC

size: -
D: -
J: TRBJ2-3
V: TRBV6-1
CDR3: CAGSEPLADTQYF
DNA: TGTGCCGGCAGTGAACCACTAGCAGATACGCAGTATTTT

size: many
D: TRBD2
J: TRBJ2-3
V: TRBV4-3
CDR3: CASSQDSGRGADTQYF
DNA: TGCGCCAGCAGCCAAGATAGCGGGAGAGGTGCAGATACGCAGTATTTT

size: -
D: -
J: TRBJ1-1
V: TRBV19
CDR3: CASSRGTGTPGAFF
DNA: TGTGCCAGTAGTCGTGGGACGGGTACCCCTGGAGCTTTCTTT

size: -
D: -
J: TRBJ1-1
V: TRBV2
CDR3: CASSEGAGAAEAFF
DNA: TGTGCCAGCAGTGAAGGGGCGGGGGCCGCTGAAGCTTTCTTT

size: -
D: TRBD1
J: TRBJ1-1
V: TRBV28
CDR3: CASSLLSLFPSDRGTEAFF
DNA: TGTGCCAGCAGTCTTCTGTCCCTCTTTCCCTCGGACAGGGGTACTGAAGCTTTCTTT

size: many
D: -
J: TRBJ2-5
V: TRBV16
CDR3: CASRQGQETQYF
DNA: TGTGCCAGCAGACAGGGCCAAGAGACCCAGTACTTC

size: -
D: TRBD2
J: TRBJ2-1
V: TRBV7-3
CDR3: CASSSDSGKQFF
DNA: TGTGCCAGCTCCAGCGACAGCGGGAAGCAGTTCTTC

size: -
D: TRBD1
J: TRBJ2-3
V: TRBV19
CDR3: CASSIQGATGGDTQYF
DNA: TGTGCCAGTAGTATTCAGGGGGCAACTGGTGGGGATACGCAGTATTTT

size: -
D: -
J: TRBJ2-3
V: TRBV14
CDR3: CASSQGRINTDTQYF
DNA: TGTGCCAGCAGCCAAGGACGAATCAACACAGATACGCAGTATTTT

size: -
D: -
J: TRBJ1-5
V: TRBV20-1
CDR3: CSAPEKRDSPQHF
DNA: TGCAGTGCACCAGAGAAACGCGACTCGCCCCAGCATTTT

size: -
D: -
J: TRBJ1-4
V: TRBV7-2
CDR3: CASSSQGREKLFF
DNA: TGTGCCAGCAGCTCACAGGGTAGAGAAAAACTGTTTTTT

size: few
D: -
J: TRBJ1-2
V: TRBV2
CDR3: CASSFGRVKGGYTF
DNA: TGTGCCAGCAGCTTCGGACGGGTCAAAGGTGGCTACACCTTC

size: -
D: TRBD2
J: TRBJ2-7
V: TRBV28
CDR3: CASSSPGQAGDEQYF
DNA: TGTGCCAGCAGTTCCCCGGGCCAAGCGGGGGACGAGCAGTACTTC